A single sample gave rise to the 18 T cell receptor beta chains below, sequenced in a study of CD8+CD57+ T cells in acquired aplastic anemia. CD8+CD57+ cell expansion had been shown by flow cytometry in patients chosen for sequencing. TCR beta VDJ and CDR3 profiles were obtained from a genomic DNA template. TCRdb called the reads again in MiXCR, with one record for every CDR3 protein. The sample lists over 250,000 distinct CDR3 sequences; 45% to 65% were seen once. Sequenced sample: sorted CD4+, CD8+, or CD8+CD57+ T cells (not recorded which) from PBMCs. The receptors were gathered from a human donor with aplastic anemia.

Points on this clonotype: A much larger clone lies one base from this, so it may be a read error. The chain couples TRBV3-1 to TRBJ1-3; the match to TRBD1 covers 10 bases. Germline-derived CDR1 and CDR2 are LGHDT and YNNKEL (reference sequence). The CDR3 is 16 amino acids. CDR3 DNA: TGTGGCAGCAGCCAGGGACAGGGGAACTCTGGAAACACCATATATTTT. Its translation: CGSSQGQGNSGNTIYF.

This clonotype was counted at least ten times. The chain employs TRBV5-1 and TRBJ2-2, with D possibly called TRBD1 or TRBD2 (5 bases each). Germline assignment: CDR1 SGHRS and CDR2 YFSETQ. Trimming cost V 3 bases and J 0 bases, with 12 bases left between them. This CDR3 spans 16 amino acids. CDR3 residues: CASSSTGTPNTGELFF. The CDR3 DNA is TGCGCCAGCAGCTCTACCGGGACCCCGAACACCGGGGAGCTGTTTTTT.

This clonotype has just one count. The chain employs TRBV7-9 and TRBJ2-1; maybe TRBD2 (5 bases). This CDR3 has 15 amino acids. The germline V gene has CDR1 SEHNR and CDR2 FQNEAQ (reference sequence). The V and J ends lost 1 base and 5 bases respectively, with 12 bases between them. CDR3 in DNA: TGTGCCAGCAGCTTAGGATCACCAGCGGACAATGAGCAGTTCTTC. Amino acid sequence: CASSLGSPADNEQFF.

The CDR3 DNA sequence: TGTGCCAGCAGCCCGGGACTAGCGTCCGGGGAGCTGTTTTTT. As protein: CASSPGLASGELFF. This rearrangement joins TRBV7-2 to TRBJ2-2, with TRBD2 matching 10 bases. The CDR3 length is 14 residues. Germline CDR1 and CDR2: SGHTA and FQGNSA. V shed 5 bases and J 6 bases; nucleotides not matched to a gene: 3.

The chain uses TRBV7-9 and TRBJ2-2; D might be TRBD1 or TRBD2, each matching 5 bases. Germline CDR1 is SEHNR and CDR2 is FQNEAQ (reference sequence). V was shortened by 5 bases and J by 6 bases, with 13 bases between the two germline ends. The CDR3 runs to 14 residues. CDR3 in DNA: TGTGCCAGCAGCCCTTGGGGGAAGGCCGGGGAGCTGTTTTTT. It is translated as CASSPWGKAGELFF.

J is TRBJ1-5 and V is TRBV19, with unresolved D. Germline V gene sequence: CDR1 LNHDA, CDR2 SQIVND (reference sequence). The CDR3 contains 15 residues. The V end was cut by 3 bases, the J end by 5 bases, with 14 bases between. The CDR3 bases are TGTGCCAGTAGTATTATTCGATCCGGGGATCAGCCCCAGCATTTT. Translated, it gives CASSIIRSGDQPQHF. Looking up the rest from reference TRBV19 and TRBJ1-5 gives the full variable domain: DGGITQSPKYLFRKEGQNVTLSCEQNLNHDAMYWYRQDPGQGLRLIYYSQIVNDFQKGDIAEGYSVSREKKESFPLTVTSAQKNPTAFYLCASSIIRSGDQPQHFGDGTRLSIL.

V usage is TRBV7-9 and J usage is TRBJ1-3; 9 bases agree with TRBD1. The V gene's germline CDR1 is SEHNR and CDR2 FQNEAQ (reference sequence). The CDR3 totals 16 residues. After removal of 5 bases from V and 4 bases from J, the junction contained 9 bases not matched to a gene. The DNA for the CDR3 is TGTGCCAGCAGCACTCCACAACAGGGGGCGGGAAACACCATATATTTT. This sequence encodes CASSTPQQGAGNTIYF.

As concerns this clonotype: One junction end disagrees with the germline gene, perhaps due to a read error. Here the CDR3 DNA reads TGTGCTAGCAGCCCCCGGGGGTGGGGGGAGACCCAGTACTTC. Its protein product is CASSPRGWGETQYF. The V and J genes are TRBV5-4 and TRBJ2-5, with D possibly matching TRBD2 (6 bases). In germline, CDR1 is SGHNT, CDR2 YYREEE (reference sequence). CDR3 size: 14 residues.

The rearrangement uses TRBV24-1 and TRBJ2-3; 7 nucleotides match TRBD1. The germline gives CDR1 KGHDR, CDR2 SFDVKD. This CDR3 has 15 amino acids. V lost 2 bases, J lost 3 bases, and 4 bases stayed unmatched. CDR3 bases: TGTGCCACCAGTGATTCAGGGGGTCAGACAGATACGCAGTATTTT. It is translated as CATSDSGGQTDTQYF.

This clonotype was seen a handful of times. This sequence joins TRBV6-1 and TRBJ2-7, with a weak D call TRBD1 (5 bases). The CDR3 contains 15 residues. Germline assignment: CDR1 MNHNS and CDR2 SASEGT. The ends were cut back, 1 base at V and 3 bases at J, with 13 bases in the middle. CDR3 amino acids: CASSEEQGSHYEQYF. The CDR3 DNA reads TGTGCCAGCAGTGAAGAGCAGGGATCGCACTACGAGCAGTACTTC.

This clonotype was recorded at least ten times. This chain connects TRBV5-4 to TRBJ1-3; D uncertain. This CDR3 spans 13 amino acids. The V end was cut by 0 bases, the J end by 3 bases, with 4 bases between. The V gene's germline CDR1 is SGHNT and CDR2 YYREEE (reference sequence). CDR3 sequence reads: CASSLAGGNTIYF. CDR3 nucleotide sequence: TGTGCCAGCAGCTTGGCCGGTGGAAACACCATATATTTT.

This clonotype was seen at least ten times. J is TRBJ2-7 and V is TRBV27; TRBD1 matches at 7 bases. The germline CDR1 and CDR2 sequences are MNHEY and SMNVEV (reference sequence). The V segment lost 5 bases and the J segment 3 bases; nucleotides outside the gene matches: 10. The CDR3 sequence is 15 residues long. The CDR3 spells CASSPRDRSIYEQYF. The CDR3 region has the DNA TGTGCCAGCAGTCCCCGGGACAGATCTATCTACGAGCAGTACTTC.

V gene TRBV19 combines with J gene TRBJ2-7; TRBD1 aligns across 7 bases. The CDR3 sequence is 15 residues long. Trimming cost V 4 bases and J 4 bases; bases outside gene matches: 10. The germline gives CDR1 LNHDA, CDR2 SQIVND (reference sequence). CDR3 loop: CASSKNRDSTYEQYF. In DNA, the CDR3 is TGTGCCAGTAGTAAAAACCGGGACAGTACATACGAGCAGTACTTC.

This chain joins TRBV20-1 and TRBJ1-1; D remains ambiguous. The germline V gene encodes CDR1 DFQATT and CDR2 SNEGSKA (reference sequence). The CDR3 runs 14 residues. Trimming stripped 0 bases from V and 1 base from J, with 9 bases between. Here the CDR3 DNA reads TGCAGTGCTAGAGATGGGGTTGAGAACACTGAAGCTTTCTTT. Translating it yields CSARDGVENTEAFF.

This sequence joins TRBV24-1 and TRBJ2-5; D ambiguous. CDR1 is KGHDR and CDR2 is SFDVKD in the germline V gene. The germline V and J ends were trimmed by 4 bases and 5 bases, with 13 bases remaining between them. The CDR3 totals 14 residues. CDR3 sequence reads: CATSDGPGEETQYF. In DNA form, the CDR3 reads TGTGCCACCAGTGACGGACCCGGAGAGGAGACCCAGTACTTC.

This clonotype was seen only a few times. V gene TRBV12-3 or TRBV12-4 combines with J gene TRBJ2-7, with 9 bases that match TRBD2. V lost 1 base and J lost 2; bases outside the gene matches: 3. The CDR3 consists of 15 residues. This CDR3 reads CASSLGGGRAYEQYF. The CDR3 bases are TGTGCCAGCAGTTTAGGTGGCGGGAGGGCCTACGAGCAGTACTTC.

The CDR3 DNA sequence: TGTGCCAGCAGCCCGGGAGCGGCGACAGGGGGCATAGGGGAGCTGTTTTTT. Protein product: CASSPGAATGGIGELFF. The chain couples TRBV25-1 to TRBJ2-2; 10 bases line up with TRBD1. The V gene end was trimmed by 6 bases and the J gene end by 8 bases; junction bases not matched to a gene: 15. This CDR3 region has 17 residues. Germline V gives CDR1 MGHDK, CDR2 SYGVNS. The full variable domain, completed using reference TRBV25-1 and TRBJ2-2, is EADIYQTPRYLVIGTGKKITLECSQTMGHDKMYWYQQDPGMELHLIHYSYGVNSTEKGDLSSESTVSRIRTEHFPLTLESARPSHTSQYLCASSPGAATGGIGELFFGEGSRLTVL.

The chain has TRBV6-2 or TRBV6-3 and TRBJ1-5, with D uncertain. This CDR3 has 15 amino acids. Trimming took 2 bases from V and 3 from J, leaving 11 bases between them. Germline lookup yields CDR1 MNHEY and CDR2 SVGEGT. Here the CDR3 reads CASSYQAALNQPQHF. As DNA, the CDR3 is TGTGCCAGCAGTTACCAGGCCGCCCTCAATCAGCCCCAGCATTTT.